This paragraph covers one T cell receptor (beta chain) sequence. The target antigen is unknown. The PCR contained 60 Vbeta and 13 Jbeta primers. Assay: immunoSEQ multiplex PCR; the TCRdb copy retains only in-frame clones and omits some. This sample's clone table lists under 130,000 clones. This entry is derived from a study of cytomegalovirus exposure and HLA in healthy donors. Study-level findings and limits: The likely origin of a cluster of highly shared sequence variants was a sequencing artifact. Differences between HLA loci emerged in a later analysis of TCR association rates, with DRB1 most and HLA-C fewest. Later analysis demonstrated an association between a missense DCLRE1C variant and TCR beta V- and J-gene trimming.

Source material: PBMCs. The TCR was taken from a man between 35 and 55 years old in good health and CMV-seronegative.

The CDR3, as DNA: TGTGCCAGCAGCTTAACCGGGACTAGGACTCTCGAGCAGTACTTC. Translating gives CASSLTGTRTLEQYF. This rearrangement joins TRBV6-5 to TRBJ2-7; TRBD2 matches 8 bases. Germline assignment: CDR1 MNHEY and CDR2 SVGAGI. V shed 6 bases and J 6 bases; nucleotides not matched to a gene: 13. The CDR3 has 15 residues.